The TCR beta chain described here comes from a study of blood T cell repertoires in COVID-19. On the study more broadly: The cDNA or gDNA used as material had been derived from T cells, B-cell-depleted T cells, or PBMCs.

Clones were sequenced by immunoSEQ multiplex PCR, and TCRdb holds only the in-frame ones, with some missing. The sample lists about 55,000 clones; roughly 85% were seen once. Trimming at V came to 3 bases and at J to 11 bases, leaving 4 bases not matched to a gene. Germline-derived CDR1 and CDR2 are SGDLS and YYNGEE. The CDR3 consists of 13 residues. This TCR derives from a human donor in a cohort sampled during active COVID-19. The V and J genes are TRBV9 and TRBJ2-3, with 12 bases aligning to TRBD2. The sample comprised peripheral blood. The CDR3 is CASSETSGSGQYF. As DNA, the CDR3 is TGTGCCAGCAGCGAGACTAGCGGGAGTGGGCAGTATTTT.